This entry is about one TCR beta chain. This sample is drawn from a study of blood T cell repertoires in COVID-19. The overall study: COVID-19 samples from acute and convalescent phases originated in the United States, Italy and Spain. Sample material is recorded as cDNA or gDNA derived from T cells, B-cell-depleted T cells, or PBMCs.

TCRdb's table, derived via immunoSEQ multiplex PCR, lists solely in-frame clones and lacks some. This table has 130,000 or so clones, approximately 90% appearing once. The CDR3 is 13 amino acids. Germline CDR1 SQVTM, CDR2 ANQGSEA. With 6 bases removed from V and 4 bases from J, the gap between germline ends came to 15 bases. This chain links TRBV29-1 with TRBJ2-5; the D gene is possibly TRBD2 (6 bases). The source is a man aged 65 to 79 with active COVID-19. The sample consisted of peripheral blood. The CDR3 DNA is TGCAGCGTGCGCCGGGACTTCGGAGAGACCCAGTACTTC. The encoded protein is CSVRRDFGETQYF.